The clone carrying this T cell receptor beta chain was counted between two and nine times. Its antigen is as yet unknown. This sample was taken from a study of post-analysis software for immune sequencing data. General study findings and limits: TRBV5-6, TRBV5-1 and TRBV20-1 belonged to a set of a handful of TRBV segments that were more frequent in patients than controls. By F measure, strong co-clustering occurred among samples prepared in the same batch.

Libraries were made from TCR beta cDNA, and they carried unique molecular identifiers. TCRdb ran MiXCR on the PCR reads and lists one entry per CDR3 protein. The table shows 170,000 or so distinct CDR3 sequences, with 30% occurring only once. CDR1 is SGHRS, CDR2 YFSETQ, per germline. The ends were cut back, 5 bases at V and 7 bases at J, with 4 bases in the middle. The CDR3 covers 10 residues. This TCR was sampled from a girl between 5 and 17 years old with multiple sclerosis. The source material was blood. The chain uses TRBV5-1 and TRBJ1-5; D is ambiguous. CDR3 nucleotide sequence: TGCGCCAGCAGTAGGCAGCCCCAGCATTTT. The encoded protein is CASSRQPQHF. Looking up the rest from reference TRBV5-1 and TRBJ1-5 gives the full variable domain: KAGVTQTPRYLIKTRGQQVTLSCSPISGHRSVSWYQQTPGQGLQFLFEYFSETQRNKGNFPGRFSGRQFSNSRSEMNVSTLELGDSALYLCASSRQPQHFGDGTRLSIL.